This entry lists 25 T cell receptor beta chains sequenced from one sample in a study of OX40 agonist ivuxolimab in advanced cancers. Sequenced by immunoSEQ multiplex PCR; TCRdb stores in-frame clones only, minus some. The sample includes tens of thousands of clones, 86% of them seen just once. The sequencing used CD4+ or CD8+ T cells sorted from blood, collected in a trial of the OX40 agonist ivuxolimab. The receptors here all came from an adult with an advanced solid tumor such as melanoma, head and neck, liver or kidney cancer.

V usage is TRBV30 and J usage is TRBJ2-5; the D call may be TRBD1 or TRBD2 (5 bases each). CDR3 length equals 13 residues. Trimming took off 3 bases at V and 7 bases at J, with 15 bases between the two ends. Germline CDR1 reads GTSNPN; CDR2 reads SVGIG (reference sequence). This chain's CDR3 is CAWREAGGGTQYF. CDR3 nucleotides: TGTGCCTGGAGAGAGGCGGGTGGGGGGACCCAGTACTTC.

This sequence joins TRBV30 and TRBJ1-4; 7 bases are shared with TRBD1. The CDR3 consists of 16 residues. Per the germline V gene, CDR1 is GTSNPN and CDR2 is SVGIG (reference sequence). V was clipped by 3 bases and J by 3 bases; unmatched bases: 10. The CDR3 nucleotides read TGTGCCTGGAGCGGCCAAAACAGGGGCCCTAATGAAAAACTGTTTTTT. Its protein product is CAWSGQNRGPNEKLFF. Full variable domain (remainder filled in from reference TRBV30 and TRBJ1-4): SQTIHQWPATLVQPVGSPLSLECTVEGTSNPNLYWYRQAAGRGLQLLFYSVGIGQISSEVPQNLSASRPQDRQFILSSKKLLLSDSGFYLCAWSGQNRGPNEKLFFGSGTQLSVL.

The J gene is TRBJ2-3, the V gene TRBV30; TRBD2 agrees at 8 bases. The V and J ends lost 4 bases and 4 bases, in that order; junction bases with no gene match: 4. This CDR3 spans 13 amino acids. Per the germline V gene, CDR1 is GTSNPN and CDR2 is SVGIG (reference sequence). The CDR3 loop reads CAWIRGGADTQYF. CDR3 coding DNA: TGTGCCTGGATTCGGGGGGGCGCAGATACGCAGTATTTT.

The chain employs TRBV6-6 and TRBJ1-2; D is undetermined. This CDR3 comprises 13 residues. V was cut by 8 bases and J by 8 bases, with 18 bases left in between. The V gene's germline CDR1 is MNHNY and CDR2 SVGAGI (reference sequence). The CDR3 DNA sequence: TGTGCCAGCCTAAAGGGAGGAGCCGGGGGCTACACCTTC. Translated, it gives CASLKGGAGGYTF.

The V gene is TRBV11-3, the J gene TRBJ2-7; TRBD1 matches 7 bases. Germline V CDR1 and CDR2: SGHNT, YENEEA. This CDR3 is built from 14 residues. With V trimmed by 6 bases and J by 6 bases, 11 bases remained unmatched. This CDR3 is CASSSQTGMGEQYF. As DNA, the CDR3 is TGTGCCAGCAGTTCTCAGACAGGGATGGGCGAGCAGTACTTC. Combining the CDR3 with reference TRBV11-3 and TRBJ2-7 gives the whole variable domain EAGVVQSPRYKIIEKKQPVAFWCNPISGHNTLYWYLQNLGQGPELLIRYENEEAVDDSQLPKDRFSAERLKGVDSTLKIQPAELGDSAVYLCASSSQTGMGEQYFGPGTRLTVT.

The chain employs TRBV29-1 and TRBJ1-1, with D perhaps matching TRBD1 (5 bases). Per the germline V gene, CDR1 is SQVTM and CDR2 is ANQGSEA. The CDR3 totals 13 residues. The V and J ends lost 8 bases and 4 bases respectively, with 17 bases between them. In DNA form, the CDR3 reads TGCAGCCTTGTGGGGCAAGGAATCACTGAAGCTTTCTTT. It specifies CSLVGQGITEAFF.

The rearrangement uses TRBV6-5 and TRBJ1-6; D might be TRBD1 (6 bases). This CDR3 has 15 residues. V lost 2 bases to trimming and J lost 6 bases, with 11 bases between them. The germline gives CDR1 MNHEY, CDR2 SVGAGI. CDR3 nucleotides: TGTGCCAGCAGTTACATTGGACAGAGTAATTCACCCCTCCACTTT. This codes for CASSYIGQSNSPLHF.

This chain uses TRBV10-3 with TRBJ2-3, with D uncertain. V was pared by 6 bases and J by 3 bases, with 10 bases between. CDR3 length: 13 residues. CDR1 and CDR2 from the germline V gene are ENHRY and SYGVKD. CDR3 in DNA: TGTGCCATCAGGGGAACAAGAACAGATACGCAGTATTTT. As protein: CAIRGTRTDTQYF.

CDR3 DNA: TGCGCCAGCAGCTTGACAGGGGCGCGCGAGCAGTACTTC. This sequence encodes CASSLTGAREQYF. The genes are TRBV5-1 and TRBJ2-7; TRBD1 aligns across 7 bases. The germline V gene has CDR1 SGHRS and CDR2 YFSETQ. Trimming at V came to 1 base and at J to 6 bases, leaving 4 bases not matched to a gene. The CDR3 is made up of 13 amino acids.

The chain couples TRBV7-3 to TRBJ2-7; D ambiguous. This CDR3 has 13 residues. The germline V and J ends were trimmed by 2 bases and 3 bases, with 8 bases remaining between them. The germline V gene has CDR1 SGHTA and CDR2 FQGTGA. DNA of the CDR3: TGTGCCAGCAGCTTAGAAGCTGGCTACGAGCAGTACTTC. Its translation is CASSLEAGYEQYF.

The chain is built from TRBV18 and TRBJ2-1; TRBD1 is a possible D gene (6 bases). V gave up 4 bases and J gave up 4 bases, with 11 bases separating them. Germline CDR1 is KGHSH and CDR2 is LQKENI. The CDR3 is made up of 14 amino acids. CDR3 region: CASSQQGNYNEQFF. CDR3 nucleotides: TGTGCCAGCTCACAACAGGGTAATTACAATGAGCAGTTCTTC.

The V call is TRBV9, the J call TRBJ2-5; maybe TRBD2 (5 bases). CDR1 is SGDLS, CDR2 YYNGEE, per germline. V was pared by 0 bases and J by 7 bases, with 7 bases between. The CDR3 spans 12 residues. The CDR3 DNA is TGTGCCAGCAGCGTAGACGCGGGGACCCAGTACTTC. Protein product: CASSVDAGTQYF. The entire variable domain, with the rest obtained from reference TRBV9 and TRBJ2-5, is as follows: DSGVTQTPKHLITATGQRVTLRCSPRSGDLSVYWYQQSLDQGLQFLIQYYNGEERAKGNILERFSAQQFPDLHSELNLSSLELGDSALYFCASSVDAGTQYFGPGTRLLVL.

This chain joins TRBV29-1 and TRBJ1-5, with 7 bases identical to TRBD1. J gave up 4 bases and V 6 bases, and 6 bases lay outside the gene matches. The V gene's germline CDR1 is SQVTM and CDR2 ANQGSEA. The CDR3 has 13 amino acids. This chain's CDR3 is CSVAGGPNQPQHF. Written as DNA, the CDR3 is TGCAGCGTGGCAGGGGGACCTAATCAGCCCCAGCATTTT. The complete variable domain, with remaining parts taken from reference TRBV29-1 and TRBJ1-5, reads SAVISQKPSRDICQRGTSLTIQCQVDSQVTMMFWYRQQPGQSLTLIATANQGSEATYESGFVIDKFPISRPNLTFSTLTVSNMSPEDSSIYLCSVAGGPNQPQHFGDGTRLSIL.

The genes are TRBV4-1 and TRBJ1-6, with D perhaps matching TRBD1 (5 bases). This CDR3 spans 20 amino acids. Germline values: CDR1 MGHRA, CDR2 YSYEKL. Trimming left V 1 base short and J 7 bases short, with 26 bases between. This chain's CDR3 is CASSQASGTAAPLPNSPLHF. As DNA, the CDR3 is TGCGCCAGCAGCCAAGCGTCCGGGACCGCGGCCCCCTTACCGAATTCACCCCTCCACTTT.

The V gene is TRBV2, the J gene TRBJ2-3; D unclear. The V and J ends lost 1 base and 5 bases respectively, with 10 bases between them. There are 14 residues in the CDR3. Germline CDR1 and CDR2: SNHLY and FYNNEI. The CDR3 protein is CASSEEELQDTQYF. The CDR3 DNA sequence: TGTGCCAGCAGTGAAGAGGAGTTGCAAGATACGCAGTATTTT.

The chain recombines TRBV6-5 with TRBJ1-3; D remains unclear. V lost 8 bases and J lost 5, with 16 bases in between. Looked up from germline, CDR1 is MNHEY and CDR2 is SVGAGI. The CDR3 contains 14 residues. The CDR3 reads CASGEGILRNTIYF. The CDR3 DNA is TGTGCCAGCGGGGAAGGGATACTCCGAAACACCATATATTTT.

CDR3 sequence reads: CASSPRLAGGHSYNEQFF. CDR3 nucleotide sequence: TGTGCCAGCAGCCCGCGACTAGCGGGGGGGCACTCCTACAATGAGCAGTTCTTC. J is TRBJ2-1 and V is TRBV11-2; 14 bases agree with TRBD2. V was clipped by 5 bases and J by 0 bases; unmatched bases: 6. Germline values: CDR1 SGHAT, CDR2 FQNNGV. The CDR3 has 18 amino acids. The full variable domain, with the rest looked up from reference TRBV11-2 and TRBJ2-1, is EAGVAQSPRYKIIEKRQSVAFWCNPISGHATLYWYQQILGQGPKLLIQFQNNGVVDDSQLPKDRFSAERLKGVDSTLKIQPAKLEDSAVYLCASSPRLAGGHSYNEQFFGPGTRLTVL.

V usage is TRBV27 and J usage is TRBJ2-1, with a tentative D call TRBD2 (6 bases). Germline CDR1 and CDR2: MNHEY and SMNVEV (reference sequence). CDR3 size: 13 residues. The V and J ends lost 2 bases and 8 bases respectively, with 10 bases between them. The CDR3 reads CASSLGRGDEQFF. The CDR3 DNA follows: TGTGCCAGCAGTTTAGGGCGCGGGGATGAGCAGTTCTTC.

The CDR3 nucleotides read TGTGCCAGCTCATTTCTGGACACTCCCGTCGAGCAGTACTTC. As protein: CASSFLDTPVEQYF. The chain couples TRBV18 to TRBJ2-7, with D maybe TRBD1 (5 bases). Germline assignment: CDR1 KGHSH and CDR2 LQKENI. CDR3 length: 14 residues. Trimming took off 5 bases at V and 6 bases at J, with 17 bases between the two ends.

The J gene is TRBJ1-1, the V gene TRBV6-5, with D unresolved. Trimming took 2 bases from V and 11 from J, leaving 18 bases between them. The germline CDR1 and CDR2 sequences are MNHEY and SVGAGI. The CDR3 is 14 amino acids. CDR3: CASSYGVTMGVAFF. The CDR3 DNA is TGTGCCAGCAGTTACGGGGTCACCATGGGTGTTGCTTTCTTT.

The chain carries TRBV9 and TRBJ1-3, with D uncertain. Deletions cut 0 bases from V and 1 base from J, with 5 bases between. The CDR3 covers 14 residues. Germline V lookup: CDR1 SGDLS, CDR2 YYNGEE. CDR3 DNA: TGTGCCAGCAGCGTAGGAGTTTCTGGAAACACCATATATTTT. It yields the protein CASSVGVSGNTIYF.

The genes are TRBV9 and TRBJ2-7; D remains ambiguous. V was cut by 0 bases and J by 3 bases, with 10 bases left in between. This CDR3 is 14 amino acids long. CDR1 is SGDLS, CDR2 YYNGEE, per germline. CDR3 in amino acids: CASSVAGGRYEQYF. DNA of the CDR3: TGTGCCAGCAGCGTAGCGGGCGGCCGCTACGAGCAGTACTTC.

The chain has TRBV28 and TRBJ2-1; 8 bases map to TRBD2. V was pared by 5 bases and J by 9 bases, with 18 bases of the junction left unmatched. Per the germline V gene, CDR1 is MDHEN and CDR2 is SYDVKM. The CDR3 length is 17 residues. The CDR3 loop reads CASSELTGGSIIREQFF. CDR3 nucleotide sequence: TGTGCCAGCAGTGAATTGACGGGGGGGAGCATAATTCGTGAGCAGTTCTTC.

The CDR3 DNA reads as TGTGCCAGCAGCTTGCCCCCCTTGGGGGAGCAGTACTTC. Translating it yields CASSLPPLGEQYF. V usage is TRBV5-6 and J usage is TRBJ2-7; no clear D gene. CDR1 is SGHDT, CDR2 YYEEEE, per germline. The CDR3 totals 13 residues. V lost 1 base to trimming and J lost 7 bases, with 12 bases between them.

This clone was seen only once. This sequence joins TRBV7-9 and TRBJ1-4, with TRBD1 matching 11 bases. Germline V CDR1 and CDR2: SEHNR, FQNEAQ (reference sequence). The V segment lost 5 bases and the J segment 11 bases; nucleotides outside the gene matches: 7. This CDR3 has 14 residues. In DNA form, the CDR3 reads TGTGCCAGCAGCATGGGACAGGGGGTCGGGAAACTGTTTTTT. Translated: CASSMGQGVGKLFF.